The 25 T cell receptor beta chains listed next were all sequenced from one sample in a study of patients and donors after allogeneic stem cell transplantation. TCRdb re-derived calls from the RT-PCR reads in MiXCR, one entry per CDR3 protein. This table holds roughly 880,000 distinct CDR3 sequences, 15% to 20% found once. The specimen sequenced was blood, either unsorted or a sorted T cell fraction (not recorded which). These receptor sequences come from a human donor who was either an allogeneic HSCT recipient or a stem cell or donor lymphocyte infusion donor (not recorded which). It is not recorded whose cells these are; they may come from a transplant donor.

In this sample, this clonotype turned up a few times. V usage is TRBV20-1 and J usage is TRBJ1-5; a weak D match, TRBD1 (6 bases). Germline values: CDR1 DFQATT, CDR2 SNEGSKA (reference sequence). Trimming took 3 bases from V and 6 from J, leaving 27 bases between them. The CDR3 is 18 residues long. This CDR3 reads CSASRGPKGGGNGQPQHF. In DNA form, the CDR3 reads TGCAGTGCTAGTAGGGGACCTAAGGGGGGAGGGAACGGTCAGCCCCAGCATTTT.

This clonotype was counted a few times. J is TRBJ2-4 and V is TRBV28; D call uncertain. Germline CDR1 reads MDHEN; CDR2 reads SYDVKM. There are 13 residues in the CDR3. Trimming left V 6 bases short and J 0 bases short, with 6 bases between. In DNA, the CDR3 is TGTGCCAGCAGGAGAAAAGCCAAAAACATTCAGTACTTC. Translated: CASRRKAKNIQYF.

The chain recombines TRBV4-3 with TRBJ1-2; tentatively, D is TRBD1 (6 bases). This CDR3 spans 15 amino acids. Germline values: CDR1 LGHNA, CDR2 YSLEER. The V end was cut by 7 bases, the J end by 6 bases, with 21 bases between. The CDR3 nucleotides are TGCGCCAGCACCCCTGAACCCAGGGGAATCGATGGCTACACCTTC. Amino acid sequence: CASTPEPRGIDGYTF.

This chain links TRBV6-1 with TRBJ2-5, with D hard to call. Looked up from germline, CDR1 is MNHNS and CDR2 is SASEGT. The CDR3 has 15 amino acids. V was pared by 6 bases and J by 5 bases, with 19 bases between. The CDR3 sequence: CASRETGPKKETQYF. The CDR3 region has the DNA TGTGCCAGCAGGGAAACCGGTCCCAAGAAGGAGACCCAGTACTTC.

This clonotype was detected only a few times. The CDR3 DNA follows: TGTGCCAGCAGCCCGGACTCCGGGGTGAGGCAGCCCCAGCATTTT. Amino acids: CASSPDSGVRQPQHF. The V and J genes are TRBV7-2 and TRBJ1-5, with D hard to call. V lost 5 bases to trimming and J lost 7 bases, with 18 bases between them. The CDR3 runs to 15 residues. Germline assignment: CDR1 SGHTA and CDR2 FQGNSA.

This clonotype was counted a few times. The rearrangement links TRBV7-2 to TRBJ2-1; 8 bases agree with TRBD1. Per the germline V gene, CDR1 is SGHTA and CDR2 is FQGNSA. This CDR3 is built from 17 residues. Trimming took 4 bases from V and 4 from J; bases not matched to a gene: 12. Here the CDR3 reads CASSSGRGTGQYNEQFF. DNA of the CDR3: TGTGCCAGCAGCTCGGGCCGCGGGACAGGACAATACAATGAGCAGTTCTTC.

V usage is TRBV12-3 or TRBV12-4 and J usage is TRBJ1-1; 7 positions agree with TRBD1. This CDR3 spans 11 amino acids. V lost 4 bases to trimming and J lost 10 bases; unmatched junction nucleotides: 3. The CDR3 nucleotides are TGTGCCAGCAGTTCCAGGGGGGGAGCTTTCTTT. Translation: CASSSRGGAFF.

The chain joins TRBV14 to TRBJ2-7; D remains unclear. Trimming took off 4 bases at V and 1 base at J, with 14 bases between the two ends. The CDR3 is 15 residues long. Germline lookup yields CDR1 SGHDN and CDR2 FVKESK. CDR3 nucleotide sequence: TGTGCCAGCAGCCCCGGAAATGTCAATTCCTACGAGCAGTACTTC. It translates to CASSPGNVNSYEQYF.

CDR3 sequence (DNA): TGTGCCAGCAGTACCTCCGGCAGGGTAGAGACCCAGTACTTC. Translated: CASSTSGRVETQYF. The chain uses TRBV28 and TRBJ2-5, with TRBD1 as a possible D gene (5 bases). The ends were cut back, 5 bases at V and 4 bases at J, with 14 bases in the middle. This CDR3 has 14 residues. The V gene's germline CDR1 is MDHEN and CDR2 SYDVKM.

The V call is TRBV5-1, the J call TRBJ2-3; D gene uncertain. The CDR3 is made up of 15 amino acids. The V gene lost 5 bases and the J gene lost 3 bases, with 16 bases spanning the gap. Germline CDR1 and CDR2: SGHRS and YFSETQ. The CDR3 DNA follows: TGCGCCAGCAGTGATGGCGACATGCCAACAGATACGCAGTATTTT. Its protein is CASSDGDMPTDTQYF. Combining the CDR3 with reference TRBV5-1 and TRBJ2-3 gives the whole variable domain KAGVTQTPRYLIKTRGQQVTLSCSPISGHRSVSWYQQTPGQGLQFLFEYFSETQRNKGNFPGRFSGRQFSNSRSEMNVSTLELGDSALYLCASSDGDMPTDTQYFGPGTRLTVL.

This chain connects TRBV5-5 to TRBJ2-1; D is undetermined. The CDR3 is made up of 15 amino acids. Germline V gene data show CDR1 as SGHKS and CDR2 as YYEKEE (reference sequence). The ends were cut back, 3 bases at V and 2 bases at J, with 12 bases in the middle. CDR3: CASSYPDLTYNEQFF. The CDR3, as DNA: TGTGCCAGCAGCTATCCGGATCTGACCTACAATGAGCAGTTCTTC.

There are a few counts of this clonotype. The chain uses TRBV21-1 and TRBJ2-7; the D call TRBD1 from the table was never checked on the DNA. TRBV21-1 is given as a pseudogene. The CDR3 covers 13 residues. CDR3 DNA sequence: TGTGCCAGTCCCCGGGACGGGACCTACGAGCAGTACTTC. Its protein product is CASPRDGTYEQYF.

Notes on this clonotype: The junction does not match germline at one end; this may be a read error. V gene TRBV7-7 combines with J gene TRBJ2-1, with 12 bases fitting TRBD1. CDR1 and CDR2 (germline): SSHAT, FNYEAQ (reference sequence). The CDR3 runs 15 residues. The CDR3 is CASSLSGTGGHEQFF. The DNA for the CDR3 is TGTGCTAGCAGCTTAAGTGGGACAGGGGGCCATGAGCAGTTCTTC.

The V call is TRBV20-1, the J call TRBJ2-7; D is perhaps TRBD1 or TRBD2 (5 bases each). V lost 3 bases and J 7 bases, leaving 16 bases between the germline ends. Germline CDR1 is DFQATT and CDR2 is SNEGSKA (reference sequence). The CDR3 contains 13 residues. The CDR3 reads CSASYGTPREQYF. The CDR3 DNA reads as TGCAGTGCTAGCTACGGGACCCCTCGTGAGCAGTACTTC.

This clonotype was counted a few times. At one of its ends the junction is not consistent with the germline gene, which may arise from a read error. V is TRBV7-9 and J is TRBJ2-3; 8 bases are a match to TRBD2. This CDR3 region has 15 residues. Germline loops: CDR1 SEHNR, CDR2 FQNEAQ (reference sequence). The CDR3 sequence is CASSLAGTFTDTQYF. The CDR3 bases are TGTGCCAGCAGCCTAGCGGGTACTTTCACAGATACGCAGTATTTT.

This chain joins TRBV7-3 and TRBJ2-2; 9 positions match TRBD2. Unmatched junction bases numbered 11, after V lost 2 bases and J lost 7 bases. This CDR3 spans 17 amino acids. CDR1 and CDR2 (germline): SGHTA, FQGTGA. The CDR3 DNA reads as TGTGCCAGCAGCTTAGAGGGTCCCCTAGCGGGGTTCGGGGAGCTGTTTTTT. Protein sequence: CASSLEGPLAGFGELFF.

The chain recombines TRBV28 with TRBJ1-4; 8 bases match TRBD1. Germline V gene data show CDR1 as MDHEN and CDR2 as SYDVKM. V shed 5 bases and J 5 bases; nucleotides not matched to a gene: 7. This CDR3 comprises 15 residues. CDR3 in amino acids: CASSQLDRANEKLFF. For the CDR3, the DNA is TGTGCCAGCAGTCAACTGGACAGGGCGAATGAAAAACTGTTTTTT. The full variable domain, completed using reference TRBV28 and TRBJ1-4, is DVKVTQSSRYLVKRTGEKVFLECVQDMDHENMFWYRQDPGLGLRLIYFSYDVKMKEKGDIPEGYSVSREKKERFSLILESASTNQTSMYLCASSQLDRANEKLFFGSGTQLSVL.

The rearrangement uses TRBV29-1 and TRBJ2-7, with a weak D call TRBD2 (6 bases). CDR1 SQVTM and CDR2 ANQGSEA come from the germline V gene. There are 14 residues in the CDR3. Trimming pared 7 bases from V and 9 bases from J, leaving 25 bases between. The CDR3 nucleotides are TGCAGCGCTCTGGACGATCTCTCGCTGCGGGGGCAGTACTTC. It encodes CSALDDLSLRGQYF.

The gene calls are TRBV24-1 and TRBJ1-6; 9 positions match TRBD1. The CDR3 runs 13 residues. CDR1 and CDR2 from the germline V gene are KGHDR and SFDVKD. V was clipped by 7 bases and J by 8 bases; unmatched bases: 2. As DNA, the CDR3 is TGTGCCACCAGGGGGGACAGGGATTCACCCCTCCACTTT. It yields the protein CATRGDRDSPLHF.

The V and J genes are TRBV12-3 or TRBV12-4 and TRBJ2-7, with D uncertain. V lost 5 bases, J lost 0 bases, and 11 bases lay in between. The CDR3 loop spans 14 amino acids. CDR3: CASSQERPSYEQYF. CDR3 nucleotide sequence: TGTGCCAGCAGTCAAGAGAGACCCTCCTACGAGCAGTACTTC.

J is TRBJ2-3 and V is TRBV4-2; D unresolved. Germline V CDR1 and CDR2: LGHNA, YNFKEQ. Trimming shortened V by 1 base and J by 1 base, and 6 bases separated the two germline ends. This CDR3 region has 14 residues. CDR3 bases: TGTGCCAGCAGCCAAGTAATGGGCACAGATACGCAGTATTTT. It encodes CASSQVMGTDTQYF.

This chain connects TRBV12-3 or TRBV12-4 to TRBJ2-5; 7 bases match TRBD1. Trimming at V came to 2 bases and at J to 5 bases, leaving 5 bases not matched to a gene. The CDR3 runs to 14 residues. This CDR3 is CASSLQTGRETQYF. The CDR3 DNA follows: TGTGCCAGCAGTTTACAGACAGGGCGGGAGACCCAGTACTTC.

This clonotype was seen a handful of times. The J gene is TRBJ1-2, the V gene TRBV7-2; TRBD1 is a possible D gene (5 bases). With 1 base removed from V and 3 bases from J, the gap between germline ends came to 9 bases. The CDR3 is 14 residues long. CDR1 and CDR2 (germline): SGHTA, FQGNSA. In DNA form, the CDR3 reads TGTGCCAGCAGCTTAGACAGGAGCCACTATGGCTACACCTTC. Translated: CASSLDRSHYGYTF.

This clonotype was seen repeatedly, ten times or more. V gene TRBV12-3 or TRBV12-4 combines with J gene TRBJ1-1; D may be TRBD1 (5 bases). The CDR3 contains 13 residues. The V end lost 5 bases, the J end lost 1 base, and 8 bases lay between the germline ends. This CDR3 is CASSGRGNTEAFF. In DNA, the CDR3 is TGTGCCAGCAGTGGGAGGGGGAACACTGAAGCTTTCTTT.

The chain is built from TRBV2 and TRBJ2-5, with TRBD1 matching 7 bases. The CDR3 has 16 residues. From germline, CDR1 is SNHLY and CDR2 FYNNEI. Unmatched junction bases numbered 14, after V lost 5 bases and J lost 5 bases. CDR3 protein: CASSRLRQGSRETQYF. In nucleotides, the CDR3 is TGTGCCAGCAGTCGTTTGAGACAGGGAAGTAGGGAGACCCAGTACTTC.